This entry features one T cell receptor beta chain sequence. Its antigen is unidentified. Every subset's genomic DNA went evenly onto several immunoSEQ plates. This table comes from immunoSEQ multiplex PCR, and its TCRdb copy is limited to in-frame clones, with some not included. Of over a million clones detected, 75% to 85% appear once; the ten largest clones hold under 0.8%. These data belong to a study of shared clonotypes between healthy human individuals. The ends were cut back, 0 bases at V and 2 bases at J, with 17 bases in the middle. CDR1 and CDR2 from the germline V gene are SGHRS and YFSETQ. This CDR3 comprises 17 residues. General observations from the study: A handful of donors showed sharing of approximately 5% of naive CD4 clonotypes.

Nashville, Tennessee was home to all donors, who were Caucasian adults. Naive CD4+ cells were CD45RA-selected; the remaining cells were memory. The sequence came from a man aged 18 to 29 in good health. Some clones in this sample may be carry-over from other donors' samples. The source material was memory CD4+ T cells from PBMCs. Stated subset: CD45RA-negative fraction. The rearrangement uses TRBV5-1 and TRBJ2-5; D remains unclear. The CDR3 DNA is TGCGCCAGCAGCTTGGCTATTGGTACAGCTTCACAAGAGACCCAGTACTTC. It codes for CASSLAIGTASQETQYF.